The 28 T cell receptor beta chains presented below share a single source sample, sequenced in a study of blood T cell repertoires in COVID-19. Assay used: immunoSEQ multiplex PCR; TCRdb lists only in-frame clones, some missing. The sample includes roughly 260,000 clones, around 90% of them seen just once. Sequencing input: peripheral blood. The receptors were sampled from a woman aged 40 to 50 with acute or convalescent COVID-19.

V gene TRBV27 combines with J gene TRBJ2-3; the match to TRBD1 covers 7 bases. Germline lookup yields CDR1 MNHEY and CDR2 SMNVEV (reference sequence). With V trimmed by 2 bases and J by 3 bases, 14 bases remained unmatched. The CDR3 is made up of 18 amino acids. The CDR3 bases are TGTGCCAGCAGTTTAGGGGGCGACAGGGATTTTGAGACAGATACGCAGTATTTT. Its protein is CASSLGGDRDFETDTQYF.

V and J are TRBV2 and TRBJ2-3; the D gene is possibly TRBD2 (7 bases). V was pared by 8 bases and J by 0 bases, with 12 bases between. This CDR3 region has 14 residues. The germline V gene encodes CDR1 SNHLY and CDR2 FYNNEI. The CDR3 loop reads CASRRGASTDTQYF. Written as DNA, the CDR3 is TGTGCCAGCCGTCGGGGGGCTAGCACAGATACGCAGTATTTT.

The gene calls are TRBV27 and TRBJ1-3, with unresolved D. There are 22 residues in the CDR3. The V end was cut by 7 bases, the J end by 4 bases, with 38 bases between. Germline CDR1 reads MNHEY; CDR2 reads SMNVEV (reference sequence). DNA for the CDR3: TGTGCCAGCATATTCCCCCTTATAATGGGCGCTTTAATTTCAGGTTACGGAAACACCATATATTTT. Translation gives CASIFPLIMGALISGYGNTIYF.

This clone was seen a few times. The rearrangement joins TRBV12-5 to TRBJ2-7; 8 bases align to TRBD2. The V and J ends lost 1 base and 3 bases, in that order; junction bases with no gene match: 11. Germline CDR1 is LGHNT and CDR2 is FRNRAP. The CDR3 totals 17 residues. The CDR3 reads CASGLGGAGASLYEQYV. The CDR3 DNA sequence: TGTGCTAGTGGTTTGGGGGGAGCGGGGGCCTCGCTCTACGAGCAGTACGTC.

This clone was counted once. CDR3 sequence: CAISSRDRGGGAFF. Written as DNA, the CDR3 is TGTGCCATCAGTTCCCGGGACAGGGGCGGAGGAGCTTTCTTT. The chain is built from TRBV10-3 and TRBJ1-1, with 10 bases fitting TRBD1. In germline, CDR1 is ENHRY, CDR2 SYGVKD. The CDR3 spans 14 residues. J gave up 10 bases and V 5 bases, and 10 bases lay outside the gene matches.

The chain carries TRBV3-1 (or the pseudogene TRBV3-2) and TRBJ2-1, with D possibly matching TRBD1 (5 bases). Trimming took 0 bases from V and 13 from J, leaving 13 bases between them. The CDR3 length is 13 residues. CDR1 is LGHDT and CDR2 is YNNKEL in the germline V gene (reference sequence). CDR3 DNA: TGTGCCAGCAGCCAAGAAGGGGCCGGTGAACAGTTCTTC. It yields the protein CASSQEGAGEQFF.

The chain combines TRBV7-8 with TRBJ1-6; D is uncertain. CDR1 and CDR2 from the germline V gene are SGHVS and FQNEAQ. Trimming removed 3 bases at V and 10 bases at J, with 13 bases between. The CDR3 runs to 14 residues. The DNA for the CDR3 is TGTGCCAGCAGCTTCCAGGAGGGTTACTCACCCCTCCACTTT. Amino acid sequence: CASSFQEGYSPLHF.

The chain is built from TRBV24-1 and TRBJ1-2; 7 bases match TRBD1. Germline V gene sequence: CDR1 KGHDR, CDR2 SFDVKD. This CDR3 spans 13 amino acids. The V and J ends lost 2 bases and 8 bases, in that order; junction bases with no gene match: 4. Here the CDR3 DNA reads TGTGCCACCAGTGATTCCGACAGGGCGGGCTACACCTTC. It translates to CATSDSDRAGYTF.

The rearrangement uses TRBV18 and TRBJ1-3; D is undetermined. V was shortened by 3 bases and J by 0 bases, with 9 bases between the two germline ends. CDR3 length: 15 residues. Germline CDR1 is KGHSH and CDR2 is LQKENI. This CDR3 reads CASSPTVVSGNTIYF. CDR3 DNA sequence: TGTGCCAGCTCACCCACAGTCGTCTCTGGAAACACCATATATTTT.

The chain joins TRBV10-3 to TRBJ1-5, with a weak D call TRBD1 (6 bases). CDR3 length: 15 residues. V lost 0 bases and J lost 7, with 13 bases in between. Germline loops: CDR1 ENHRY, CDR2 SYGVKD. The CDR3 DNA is TGTGCCATCAGTGAGTCGTCAGGGGTCGGCCAGCCCCAGCATTTT. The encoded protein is CAISESSGVGQPQHF.

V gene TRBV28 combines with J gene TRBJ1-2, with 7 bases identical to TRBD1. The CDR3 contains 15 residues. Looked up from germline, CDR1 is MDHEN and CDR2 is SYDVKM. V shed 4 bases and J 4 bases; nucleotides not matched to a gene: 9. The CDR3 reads CASSSGQHSPYGYTF. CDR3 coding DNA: TGTGCCAGCAGTTCGGGACAGCACTCACCCTATGGCTACACCTTC.

This CDR3 reads CASSSLAGPHNEQFF. In nucleotides, the CDR3 is TGTGCCAGCAGTTCATTAGCGGGGCCTCACAATGAGCAGTTCTTC. J is TRBJ2-1 and V is TRBV27; the match to TRBD2 covers 8 bases. Germline CDR1 MNHEY, CDR2 SMNVEV (reference sequence). The CDR3 has 15 amino acids. The J segment lost 5 bases and the V segment lost 4 bases, leaving 7 bases of the junction unmatched.

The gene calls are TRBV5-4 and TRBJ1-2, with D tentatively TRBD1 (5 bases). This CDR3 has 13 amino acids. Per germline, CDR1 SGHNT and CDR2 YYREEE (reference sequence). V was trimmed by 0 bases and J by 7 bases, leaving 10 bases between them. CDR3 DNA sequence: TGTGCCAGCAGCTTGGACGGGGGTGGTGGCTACACCTTC. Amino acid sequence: CASSLDGGGGYTF. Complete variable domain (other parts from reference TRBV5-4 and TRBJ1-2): ETGVTQSPTHLIKTRGQQVTLRCSSQSGHNTVSWYQQALGQGPQFIFQYYREEENGRGNFPPRFSGLQFPNYSSELNVNALELDDSALYLCASSLDGGGGYTFGSGTRLTVV.

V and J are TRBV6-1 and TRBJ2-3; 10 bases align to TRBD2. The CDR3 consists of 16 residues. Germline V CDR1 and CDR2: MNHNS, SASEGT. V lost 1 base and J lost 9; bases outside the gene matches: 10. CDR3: CASSEGGRLAGDTQYF. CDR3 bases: TGTGCCAGCAGTGAAGGGGGTCGGCTAGCGGGGGACACGCAGTATTTT.

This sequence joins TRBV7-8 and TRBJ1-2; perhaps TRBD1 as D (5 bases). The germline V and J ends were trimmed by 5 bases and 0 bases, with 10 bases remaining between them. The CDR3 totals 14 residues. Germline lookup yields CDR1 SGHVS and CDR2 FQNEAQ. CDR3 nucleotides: TGTGCCAGCAGCCCTGGACATTCTAACTATGGCTACACCTTC. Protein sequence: CASSPGHSNYGYTF.

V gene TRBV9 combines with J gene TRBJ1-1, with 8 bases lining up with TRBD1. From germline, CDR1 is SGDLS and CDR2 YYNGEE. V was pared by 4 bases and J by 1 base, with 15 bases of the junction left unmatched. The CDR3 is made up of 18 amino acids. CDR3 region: CASSPQPTGDLGNTEAFF. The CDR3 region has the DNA TGTGCCAGCAGCCCACAGCCGACAGGGGATTTAGGGAACACTGAAGCTTTCTTT.

This CDR3 reads CASGGERAEQYV. The CDR3 DNA reads TGTGCGAGTGGAGGGGAGCGGGCCGAGCAGTACGTC. The chain is built from TRBV10-3 and TRBJ2-7; D may be TRBD2 (6 bases). The germline CDR1 and CDR2 sequences are ENHRY and SYGVKD. The CDR3 length is 12 residues.

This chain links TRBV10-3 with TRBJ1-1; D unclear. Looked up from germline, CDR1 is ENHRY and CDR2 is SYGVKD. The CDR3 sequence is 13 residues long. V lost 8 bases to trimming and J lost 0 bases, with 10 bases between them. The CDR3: CAIFGGMNTEAFF. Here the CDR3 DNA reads TGTGCCATCTTCGGCGGCATGAACACTGAAGCTTTCTTT.

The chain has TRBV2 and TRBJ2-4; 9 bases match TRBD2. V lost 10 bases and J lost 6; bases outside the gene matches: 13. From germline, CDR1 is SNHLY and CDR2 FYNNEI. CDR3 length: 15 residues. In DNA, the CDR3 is TGTGCCACCTTTCCCGCGGGCGGGGGGGTAAACATTCAGTACTTC. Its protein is CATFPAGGGVNIQYF.

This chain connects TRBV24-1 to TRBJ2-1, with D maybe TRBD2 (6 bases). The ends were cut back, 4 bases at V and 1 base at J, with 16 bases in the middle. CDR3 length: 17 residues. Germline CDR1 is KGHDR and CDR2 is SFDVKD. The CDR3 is CATSDPDRDSSYNEQFF. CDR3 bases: TGTGCCACCAGTGACCCTGACCGGGACTCGTCCTACAATGAGCAGTTCTTC.

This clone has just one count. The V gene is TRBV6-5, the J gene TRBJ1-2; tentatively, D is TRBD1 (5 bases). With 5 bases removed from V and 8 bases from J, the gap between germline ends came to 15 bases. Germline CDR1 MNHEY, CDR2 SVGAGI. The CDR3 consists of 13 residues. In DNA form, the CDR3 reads TGTGCCAGCAGTCTAAGGGAGGGGACGGGCTACACCTTC. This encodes CASSLREGTGYTF.

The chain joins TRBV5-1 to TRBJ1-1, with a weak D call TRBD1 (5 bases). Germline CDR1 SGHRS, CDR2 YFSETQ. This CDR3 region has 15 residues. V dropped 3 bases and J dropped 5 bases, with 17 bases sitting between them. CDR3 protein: CASSSSGGWKTEAFF. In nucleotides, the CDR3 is TGCGCCAGCAGCTCCTCCGGGGGTTGGAAAACTGAAGCTTTCTTT.

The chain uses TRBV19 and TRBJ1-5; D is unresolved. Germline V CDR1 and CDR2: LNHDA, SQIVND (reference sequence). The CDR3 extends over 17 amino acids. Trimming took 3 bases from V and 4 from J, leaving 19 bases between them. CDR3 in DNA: TGTGCCAGTAGTATCCTGGGCCCCTACGATCTTAATCAGCCCCAGCATTTT. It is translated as CASSILGPYDLNQPQHF.

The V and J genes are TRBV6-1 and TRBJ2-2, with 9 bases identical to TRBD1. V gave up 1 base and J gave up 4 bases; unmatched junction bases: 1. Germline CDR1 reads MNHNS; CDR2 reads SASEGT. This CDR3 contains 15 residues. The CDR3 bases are TGTGCCAGCAGTGAAGGGGACAGGGCCACCGGGGAGCTGTTTTTT. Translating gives CASSEGDRATGELFF.

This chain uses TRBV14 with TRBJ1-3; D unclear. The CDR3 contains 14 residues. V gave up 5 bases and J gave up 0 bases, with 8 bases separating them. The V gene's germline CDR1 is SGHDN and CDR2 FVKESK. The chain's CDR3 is CASSELSSGNTIYF. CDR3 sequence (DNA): TGTGCCAGCAGCGAGCTTAGCTCTGGAAACACCATATATTTT.

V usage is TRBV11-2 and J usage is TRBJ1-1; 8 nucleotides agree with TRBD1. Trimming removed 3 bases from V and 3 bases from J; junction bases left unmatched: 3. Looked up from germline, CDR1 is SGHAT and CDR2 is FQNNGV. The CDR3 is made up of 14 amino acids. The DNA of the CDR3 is TGTGCCAGCAGCTTGGGGACAGGCTACACTGAAGCTTTCTTT. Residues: CASSLGTGYTEAFF. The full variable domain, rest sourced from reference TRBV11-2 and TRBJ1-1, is EAGVAQSPRYKIIEKRQSVAFWCNPISGHATLYWYQQILGQGPKLLIQFQNNGVVDDSQLPKDRFSAERLKGVDSTLKIQPAKLEDSAVYLCASSLGTGYTEAFFGQGTRLTVV.

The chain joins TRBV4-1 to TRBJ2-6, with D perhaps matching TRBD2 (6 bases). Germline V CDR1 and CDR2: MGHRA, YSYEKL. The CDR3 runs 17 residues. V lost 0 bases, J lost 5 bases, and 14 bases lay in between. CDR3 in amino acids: CASSQDRARGRANVLTF. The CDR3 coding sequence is TGCGCCAGCAGCCAAGATCGGGCCCGGGGGAGGGCCAACGTCCTGACTTTC.

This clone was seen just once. DNA for the CDR3: TGCACCAGCAGCCAAGCCCCCGGACAGGGTGGTGGCTACACCTTC. It is translated as CTSSQAPGQGGGYTF. The chain combines TRBV1 with TRBJ1-2; the table's D call of TRBD1 was not tested on the DNA. TRBV1 is labeled a pseudogene. The length of the CDR3 is 15 residues.